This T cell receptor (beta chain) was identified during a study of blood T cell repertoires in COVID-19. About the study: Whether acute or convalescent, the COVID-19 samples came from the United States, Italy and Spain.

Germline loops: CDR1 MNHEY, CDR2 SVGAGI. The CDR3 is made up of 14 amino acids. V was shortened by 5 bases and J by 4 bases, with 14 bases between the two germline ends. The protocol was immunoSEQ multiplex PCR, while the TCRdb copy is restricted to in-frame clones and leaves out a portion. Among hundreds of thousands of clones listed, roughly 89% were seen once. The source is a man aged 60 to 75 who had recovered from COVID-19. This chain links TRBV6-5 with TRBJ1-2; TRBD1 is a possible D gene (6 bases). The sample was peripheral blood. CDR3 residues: CASSPRQATYGYTF. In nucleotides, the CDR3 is TGTGCCAGCAGTCCCCGACAGGCGACCTATGGCTACACCTTC.